The 20 T cell receptor beta chains listed next were all sequenced from one sample in a study of blood T cell repertoires in COVID-19. Generated by immunoSEQ multiplex PCR, the TCRdb table keeps only in-frame clones and is missing some. This table has 300,000 to 400,000 clones, approximately 88% appearing once. The specimen sequenced was peripheral blood. The receptors here all came from a woman in her 30s with COVID-19, enrolled during active disease.

V usage is TRBV28 and J usage is TRBJ1-4; 8 bases align to TRBD1. V was clipped by 11 bases and J by 5 bases; unmatched bases: 7. Germline CDR1 reads MDHEN; CDR2 reads SYDVKM. The CDR3 runs 13 residues. The CDR3 is CASRGQANEKLFF. CDR3 bases: TGTGCCTCCCGGGGACAGGCGAATGAAAAACTGTTTTTT.

As to this clone: A junction end diverges from the germline sequence, so it may reflect a read error. This chain links TRBV7-9 with TRBJ1-2, with D perhaps TRBD1 (5 bases). Per germline, CDR1 SEHNR and CDR2 FQNEAQ (reference sequence). CDR3 size: 14 residues. CDR3 sequence (DNA): TGTGCCAGCAGCTTACAGGGAATAGCTTATGGCTACGCCTTC. This sequence encodes CASSLQGIAYGYAF.

J is TRBJ1-1 and V is TRBV10-3, with 8 bases fitting TRBD1. Germline V gene data show CDR1 as ENHRY and CDR2 as SYGVKD. The CDR3 runs to 11 residues. Trimming took 9 bases from V and 10 from J; bases not matched to a gene: 7. This CDR3 reads CAISQGGLAFF. The CDR3 region has the DNA TGTGCCATTTCACAGGGGGGATTAGCTTTCTTT.

V gene TRBV7-8 combines with J gene TRBJ2-7, with D maybe TRBD1 (6 bases). The CDR3 has 15 residues. CDR1 and CDR2 (germline): SGHVS, FQNEAQ. Between the trimmed V and J ends, which lost 5 bases and 2 bases, there was a span of 16 bases. The CDR3: CASSPPGEIPYEQYF. The CDR3 DNA sequence: TGTGCCAGCAGCCCCCCAGGGGAAATACCCTACGAGCAGTACTTC. Based on the CDR3 plus reference TRBV7-8 and TRBJ2-7, the full variable domain is GAGVSQSPRYKVAKRGQDVALRCDPISGHVSLFWYQQALGQGPEFLTYFQNEAQLDKSGLPSDRFFAERPEGSVSTLKIQRTQQEDSAVYLCASSPPGEIPYEQYFGPGTRLTVT.

The V call is TRBV11-3, the J call TRBJ2-3; weak D call: TRBD1 (5 bases). The germline V gene encodes CDR1 SGHNT and CDR2 YENEEA. Trimming took off 3 bases at V and 0 bases at J, with 16 bases between the two ends. The CDR3 contains 17 residues. The chain's CDR3 is CASSLGWQGSSTDTQYF. CDR3 in DNA: TGTGCCAGCAGCTTGGGTTGGCAGGGCTCTAGCACAGATACGCAGTATTTT.

The chain uses TRBV27 and TRBJ2-3; TRBD1 is a possible D gene (5 bases). The V gene lost 2 bases and the J gene lost 3 bases, with 12 bases spanning the gap. CDR1 MNHEY and CDR2 SMNVEV come from the germline V gene (reference sequence). The CDR3 spans 15 residues. CDR3 region: CASSLSLGRTDTQYF. CDR3 DNA: TGTGCCAGCAGTTTAAGTCTGGGGCGGACAGATACGCAGTATTTT.

The chain uses TRBV6-5 and TRBJ2-5, with D unclear. The germline V gene has CDR1 MNHEY and CDR2 SVGAGI. This CDR3 has 13 amino acids. With 5 bases removed from V and 4 bases from J, the gap between germline ends came to 11 bases. DNA of the CDR3: TGTGCCAGCAGTAGCGCGCGAAGAGAGACCCAGTACTTC. Translating gives CASSSARRETQYF.

The chain uses TRBV2 and TRBJ2-1, with TRBD2 matching 10 bases. Germline CDR1 is SNHLY and CDR2 is FYNNEI. The CDR3 runs to 15 residues. The junction had 9 bases not matched to a gene; V was cut back by 8 bases and J by 5 bases. CDR3 sequence: CASSSTSGIHNEQFF. For the CDR3, the DNA is TGTGCCAGCTCCTCTACTAGCGGGATTCACAATGAGCAGTTCTTC.

The rearrangement uses TRBV7-2 and TRBJ2-3; D is undetermined. Trimming took 3 bases from V and 0 from J, leaving 10 bases between them. The CDR3 extends over 15 amino acids. Germline CDR1 and CDR2: SGHTA and FQGNSA. The CDR3 reads CASSFSRPSTDTQYF. The DNA of the CDR3 is TGTGCCAGCAGCTTCTCTCGTCCTAGCACAGATACGCAGTATTTT.

V gene TRBV14 combines with J gene TRBJ1-5, with a tentative D call TRBD1 (6 bases). Germline CDR1 is SGHDN and CDR2 is FVKESK. Deletions cut 4 bases from V and 2 bases from J, with 12 bases between. CDR3 length: 15 residues. The CDR3 sequence is CASSLGQSGNQPQHF. The CDR3 DNA reads TGTGCCAGCAGCCTAGGACAGTCCGGCAATCAGCCCCAGCATTTT.

This clone was observed a few times. This chain joins TRBV19 and TRBJ2-1; TRBD2 matches at 7 bases. Germline trimming cut 11 bases from V and 0 bases from J; bases unmatched to any gene: 10. The CDR3 is 15 residues long. The germline V gene has CDR1 LNHDA and CDR2 SQIVND (reference sequence). Here the CDR3 DNA reads TGTGCCTCCCAGCTGGCGGGAGACTCCTACAATGAGCAGTTCTTC. It encodes CASQLAGDSYNEQFF.

This chain connects TRBV29-1 to TRBJ2-3; D might be TRBD1 (6 bases). Germline assignment: CDR1 SQVTM and CDR2 ANQGSEA. Trimming shortened V by 5 bases and J by 5 bases, and 14 bases separated the two germline ends. This CDR3 has 13 residues. CDR3 nucleotides: TGCAGCGTTACCAAAACCAGGGGAGATACGCAGTATTTT. Encoded protein: CSVTKTRGDTQYF.

The chain links TRBV29-1 to TRBJ2-2, with 10 bases lining up with TRBD1. The V and J ends lost 6 bases and 3 bases, in that order; junction bases with no gene match: 7. This CDR3 has 15 residues. Germline values: CDR1 SQVTM, CDR2 ANQGSEA. CDR3 sequence (DNA): TGCAGCGTACGACAGGGGGCAAAATACACCGGGGAGCTGTTTTTT. It specifies CSVRQGAKYTGELFF.

This rearrangement joins TRBV4-3 to TRBJ2-5; 7 nucleotides line up with TRBD1. Germline V gives CDR1 LGHNA, CDR2 YSLEER. With V trimmed by 0 bases and J by 4 bases, 5 bases remained unmatched. CDR3 length equals 15 residues. DNA for the CDR3: TGCGCCAGCAGCCAAGATGGTTCAGGGGGAGAGACCCAGTACTTC. It translates to CASSQDGSGGETQYF.

J is TRBJ2-1 and V is TRBV9, with D unresolved. V was trimmed by 0 bases and J by 9 bases, leaving 10 bases between them. The germline V gene encodes CDR1 SGDLS and CDR2 YYNGEE. The CDR3 extends over 13 amino acids. The CDR3 loop is CASSVGIAPEQFF. Written as DNA, the CDR3 is TGTGCCAGCAGCGTAGGAATAGCCCCTGAGCAGTTCTTC.

The chain employs TRBV29-1 and TRBJ2-7; D might be TRBD2 (5 bases). Trimming left V 1 base short and J 0 bases short, with 7 bases between. The CDR3 loop spans 13 amino acids. Germline V gene lookup returns CDR1 SQVTM and CDR2 ANQGSEA. CDR3 sequence: CSVEAGSSYEQYF. The CDR3 DNA is TGCAGCGTTGAAGCGGGGTCCTCCTACGAGCAGTACTTC.

The CDR3 DNA follows: TGTGCCAGCAGCTCCGCTATTGATTTGCGGACAGATACGCAGTATTTT. Residues: CASSSAIDLRTDTQYF. The chain is built from TRBV7-2 and TRBJ2-3; D is ambiguous. V gave up 4 bases and J gave up 3 bases, with 17 bases separating them. CDR3 length: 16 residues. CDR1 and CDR2 (germline): SGHTA, FQGNSA.

This chain uses TRBV6-5 with TRBJ1-1, with D possibly TRBD1 on 6 matching bases. The CDR3 covers 15 residues. Trimming pared 0 bases from V and 5 bases from J, leaving 13 bases between. Germline CDR1 reads MNHEY; CDR2 reads SVGAGI. CDR3 in DNA: TGTGCCAGCAGTTACTCCTATCGGCAGGGGACTGAAGCTTTCTTT. Translation: CASSYSYRQGTEAFF.

The chain uses TRBV7-9 and TRBJ1-4; 11 bases are shared with TRBD1. The CDR3 spans 15 residues. Per germline, CDR1 SEHNR and CDR2 FQNEAQ (reference sequence). V gave up 4 bases and J gave up 8 bases; unmatched junction bases: 6. The chain's CDR3 is CASSSGQGAGEKLFF. The CDR3, as DNA: TGTGCCAGCAGCTCCGGACAGGGGGCAGGCGAAAAACTGTTTTTT.

The rearrangement uses TRBV6-2 or TRBV6-3 and TRBJ2-2; TRBD1 agrees at 9 bases. This CDR3 has 17 residues. The germline gives CDR1 MNHEY, CDR2 SVGEGT. V dropped 0 bases and J dropped 6; count of bases not matched to a gene: 8. The CDR3 is CASSYSQDRGTPGELFF. In nucleotides, the CDR3 is TGTGCCAGCAGTTACTCTCAGGACAGGGGAACCCCCGGGGAGCTGTTTTTT.